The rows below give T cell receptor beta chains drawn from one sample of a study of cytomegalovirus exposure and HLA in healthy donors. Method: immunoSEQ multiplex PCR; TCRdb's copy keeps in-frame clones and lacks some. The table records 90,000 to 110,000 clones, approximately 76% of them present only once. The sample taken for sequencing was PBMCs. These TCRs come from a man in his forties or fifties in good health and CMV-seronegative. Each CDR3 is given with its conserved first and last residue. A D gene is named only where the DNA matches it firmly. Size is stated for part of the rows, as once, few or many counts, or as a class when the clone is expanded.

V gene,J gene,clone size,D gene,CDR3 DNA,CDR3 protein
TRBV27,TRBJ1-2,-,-,TGTGCCAGCAGTTTACGCGGGACCGTCTATGGCTACACCTTC,CASSLRGTVYGYTF
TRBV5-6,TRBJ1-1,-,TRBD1,TGTGCCAGCAGCGCCCGACAGGGGATAGGGGGTGAAGCTTTCTTT,CASSARQGIGGEAFF
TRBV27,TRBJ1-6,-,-,TGTGCCAGCAGTTTATCACAGGGAAATTCACCCCTCCACTTT,CASSLSQGNSPLHF
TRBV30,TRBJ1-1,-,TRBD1,TGTGCCTGGAAAACAGGGGCGAACACTGAAGCTTTCTTT,CAWKTGANTEAFF
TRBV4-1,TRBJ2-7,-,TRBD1,TGCGCCAGCAGCCAGATAGGGGGCGGACAGGGTAATCCCTACGAGCAGTACTTC,CASSQIGGGQGNPYEQYF
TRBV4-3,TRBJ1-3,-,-,TGCGCCAGCAGCCAAGAGACAAGCTCTGGAAACACCATATATTTT,CASSQETSSGNTIYF
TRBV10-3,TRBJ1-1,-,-,TGTGCCATCAGTGTAGGAAGAGGTTACACTGAAGCTTTCTTT,CAISVGRGYTEAFF
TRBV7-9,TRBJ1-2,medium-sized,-,TGTGCCAGCAGCCCTCGGGACACCTCAGCTAACTATGGCTACACCTTC,CASSPRDTSANYGYTF
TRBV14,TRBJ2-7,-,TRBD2,TGTGCCAGCAGCCAAGCTTTTCGGGGGGTAATTTGGTTATACGAGCAGTACTTC,CASSQAFRGVIWLYEQYF
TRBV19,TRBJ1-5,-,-,TGTCCCAGTAGTATCTATTCCGGGGACAATCAGCCCCAGCATTTT,CPSSIYSGDNQPQHF
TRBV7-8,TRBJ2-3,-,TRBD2,TGTGCCAGCAGCTTTATAGCGGGGGCCACAGATACGCAGTATTTT,CASSFIAGATDTQYF
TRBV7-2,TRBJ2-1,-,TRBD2,TGTGCCAGCAGCTTAGGGTCTAGCGGGGGCTATCTGGAGCAGTTCTTC,CASSLGSSGGYLEQFF
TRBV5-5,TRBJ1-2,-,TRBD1,TGTGCCAGCAGCACACTACAGGGGATAGATGGCTACACCTTC,CASSTLQGIDGYTF
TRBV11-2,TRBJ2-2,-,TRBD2,TGTGCCAGCAGCTCCGACACTAGCGGGGGGGCCGGGGAGCTGTTTTTT,CASSSDTSGGAGELFF
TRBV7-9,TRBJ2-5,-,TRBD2,TGTGCCAGCAGCTTTGATAGCGGGGGGGGACAAGAGACCCAGTACTTC,CASSFDSGGGQETQYF
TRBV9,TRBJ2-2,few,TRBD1,TGTGCCAGCAGCGTACCGGGACAGGGGTCCACCGGGGAGCTGTTTTTT,CASSVPGQGSTGELFF
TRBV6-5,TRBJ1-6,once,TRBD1,TGTGCCAGCAGTTCGACAGGGGTGAATTCACCCCTCCACTTT,CASSSTGVNSPLHF
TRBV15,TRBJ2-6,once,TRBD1,TGTGCCACCAGCAGAGATTTGGGACAGGGGTCTGGGGCCAACGTCCTGACTTTC,CATSRDLGQGSGANVLTF
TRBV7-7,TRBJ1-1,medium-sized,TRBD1,TGTGCTAGCAGCCTAAGGGACAGTGAGGACACTGAAGCTTTCTTT,CASSLRDSEDTEAFF
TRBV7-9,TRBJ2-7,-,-,TGTGCCAGCAGTTTCGACAGCCTCGAGCAGTACTTC,CASSFDSLEQYF
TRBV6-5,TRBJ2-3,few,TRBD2,TGTGCCAGCAGTTGGGGACTAGCCACAGATACGCAGTATTTT,CASSWGLATDTQYF
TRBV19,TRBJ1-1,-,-,TGTGCCAGTAGTTCCAGACAGAACACTGAAGCTTTCTTT,CASSSRQNTEAFF
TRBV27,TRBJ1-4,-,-,TGTGCCAGCAGTTCGGGACTGCTTAATGAAAAACTGTTTTTT,CASSSGLLNEKLFF
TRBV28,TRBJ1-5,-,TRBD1,TGTGCCAGCAGTTTATACAGGGGGTATCAGCCCCAGCATTTT,CASSLYRGYQPQHF
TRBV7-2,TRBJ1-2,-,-,TGTGCCAGCAGCTTAAGGGCCTTAGGGGCGGGCTACACCTTC,CASSLRALGAGYTF
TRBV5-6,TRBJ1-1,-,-,TGTGCCAGCCATCATGAGGCTAGGAACACTGAAGCTTTCTTT,CASHHEARNTEAFF
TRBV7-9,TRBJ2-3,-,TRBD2,TGTGCCAGCAGCTGGGGAAGCGGGGGCACAGATACGCAGTATTTT,CASSWGSGGTDTQYF
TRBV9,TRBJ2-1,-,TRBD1,TGTGCCAGCAGCTTATCCCGGACAGGGAACAATGAGCAGTTCTTC,CASSLSRTGNNEQFF
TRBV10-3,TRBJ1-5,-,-,TGTGCCATCTCTCAACAGGGCAACAATCAGCCCCAGCATTTT,CAISQQGNNQPQHF
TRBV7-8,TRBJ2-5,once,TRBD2,TGTGCCAGCAGGACTAGCGGGGGGGCGGTGGAGACCCAGTACTTC,CASRTSGGAVETQYF
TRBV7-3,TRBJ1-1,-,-,TGTGCCAGCAGCTTGGGGCGGTTGAACACTGAAGCTTTCTTT,CASSLGRLNTEAFF
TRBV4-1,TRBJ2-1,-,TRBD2,TGCGCCAGCAGCCAAGGAAGACTAGCGGGCGGGTTAGATGAGCAGTTCTTC,CASSQGRLAGGLDEQFF
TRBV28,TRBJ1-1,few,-,TGTGCCAGCAGTTTATCAGGGTCTGGGGCTTTCTTT,CASSLSGSGAFF
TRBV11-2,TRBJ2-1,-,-,TGTGCCAGCAGCTCCAGTCATAGCGGCAACAATGAGCAGTTCTTC,CASSSSHSGNNEQFF
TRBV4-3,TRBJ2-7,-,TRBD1,TGCGCCAGCAGCCACCGGGACAGGGATTCCTACGAGCAGTACTTC,CASSHRDRDSYEQYF
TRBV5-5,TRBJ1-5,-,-,TGTGCCAGCAGCTTATTTTTGGGGGCTGGGAGCAATCAGCCCCAGCATTTT,CASSLFLGAGSNQPQHF
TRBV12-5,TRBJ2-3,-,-,TGTGCTAGTGGTTCCTCCCCCACAGATACGCAGTATTTT,CASGSSPTDTQYF
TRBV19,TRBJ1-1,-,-,TGTGCCAGTAGTATAAGGCAGGCAGACCAAGCTTTCTTT,CASSIRQADQAFF
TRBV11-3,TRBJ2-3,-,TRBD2,TGTGCCAGCAGCTTAACATATAGCGGGACTAGCACAGATACGCAGTATTTT,CASSLTYSGTSTDTQYF
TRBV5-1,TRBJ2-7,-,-,TGCGCCAGCAGCTTGGAGGGGCCTGTGGACGAGCAGTACTTC,CASSLEGPVDEQYF
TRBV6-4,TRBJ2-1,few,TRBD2,TGTGCCAGCAGTCCCGGACTAGCGGGGGGGAATGAGCAGTTCTTC,CASSPGLAGGNEQFF
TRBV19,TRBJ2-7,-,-,TGTGCCAGTAGTTACAGGGGAGGCTCCTACGAGCAGTACTTC,CASSYRGGSYEQYF
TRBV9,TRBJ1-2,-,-,TGTGCCAGCAGCGTACATGAGGGGGTAGACTATGGCTACACCTTC,CASSVHEGVDYGYTF
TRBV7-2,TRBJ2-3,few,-,TGTGCCAGCAGCAGGCAGCAGGGTAGCCCAGATACGCAGTATTTT,CASSRQQGSPDTQYF
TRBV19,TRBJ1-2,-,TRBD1,TGTGCCAGTAGTACGGGAACAGGGGGGGACGGCTACACCTTC,CASSTGTGGDGYTF
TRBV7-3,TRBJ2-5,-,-,TGTGCCAGCAGCCCCGGACTCGCGTACCAAGAGACCCAGTACTTC,CASSPGLAYQETQYF
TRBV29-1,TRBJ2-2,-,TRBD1,TGCAGCGTTGGGACAGGGGCGTTAAACACCGGGGAGCTGTTTTTT,CSVGTGALNTGELFF
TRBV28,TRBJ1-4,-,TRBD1,TGTGCCAGCAGCCCGGGGACAGGGGTCGGGAATGAAAAACTGTTTTTT,CASSPGTGVGNEKLFF
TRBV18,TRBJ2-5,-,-,TGTGCCAGCTCACTAACGGAGGGAGAGACCCAGTACTTC,CASSLTEGETQYF
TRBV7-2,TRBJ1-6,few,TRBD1,TGTGCCAGCCAGACAGGGGGGCGGAATTCACCCCTCCACTTT,CASQTGGRNSPLHF
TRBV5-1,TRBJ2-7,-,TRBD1,TGCGCCAGCGGACAGGATCCCACTACCTACGAGCAGTACTTC,CASGQDPTTYEQYF